One sample yielded the 25 T cell receptor beta chains listed below, sequenced in a study of siplizumab effects on memory and regulatory T cells. The assay was immunoSEQ multiplex PCR, and TCRdb's table has in-frame clones only and misses some. This table has roughly 64,000 clones, around 96% appearing once. The specimen was naive CD8+ T cells sorted from blood. The receptors were gathered from a human donor in good health.

The gene calls are TRBV19 and TRBJ2-1; D is uncertain. The CDR3 contains 13 residues. CDR1 and CDR2 (germline): LNHDA, SQIVND (reference sequence). The ends were cut back, 3 bases at V and 4 bases at J, with 7 bases in the middle. The CDR3 region is CASSMPGYNEQFF. The CDR3 nucleotides are TGTGCCAGTAGTATGCCGGGTTACAATGAGCAGTTCTTC.

The rearrangement links TRBV28 to TRBJ2-3, with D uncertain. CDR1 MDHEN and CDR2 SYDVKM come from the germline V gene. With 2 bases removed from V and 3 bases from J, the gap between germline ends came to 6 bases. This CDR3 spans 13 amino acids. CDR3 amino acids: CASSLVVTDTQYF. The CDR3, as DNA: TGTGCCAGCAGTTTAGTCGTGACAGATACGCAGTATTTT.

V usage is TRBV5-6 and J usage is TRBJ1-6, with TRBD1 matching 7 bases. V was clipped by 4 bases and J by 15 bases; unmatched bases: 7. Germline V gene lookup returns CDR1 SGHDT and CDR2 YYEEEE. The CDR3 totals 12 residues. In DNA form, the CDR3 reads TGTGCCAGCAGCGGAACAGGGGTAATCCTCCACTTT. Its protein product is CASSGTGVILHF.

This clone was detected a few times. The chain is built from TRBV5-1 and TRBJ1-1; D perhaps matches TRBD1 (5 bases). With 0 bases removed from V and 5 bases from J, the gap between germline ends came to 5 bases. CDR1 and CDR2 (germline): SGHRS, YFSETQ. This CDR3 comprises 12 residues. This CDR3 reads CASSLEGTEAFF. CDR3 nucleotide sequence: TGCGCCAGCAGCTTGGAGGGGACTGAAGCTTTCTTT.

This chain uses TRBV29-1 with TRBJ2-1; the match to TRBD2 covers 10 bases. This CDR3 has 16 amino acids. Germline V gives CDR1 SQVTM, CDR2 ANQGSEA. The ends lost 7 bases at V and 0 bases at J; junction bases unmatched: 9. In DNA, the CDR3 is TGCAGCGGGACTAGCGGAGATTTAAGCTCCTACAATGAGCAGTTCTTC. Translated, it gives CSGTSGDLSSYNEQFF.

The gene calls are TRBV6-1 and TRBJ1-3; unclear D gene. CDR1 and CDR2 from the germline V gene are MNHNS and SASEGT. V was pared by 2 bases and J by 4 bases, with 12 bases between. The length of the CDR3 is 15 residues. CDR3 amino acids: CASSEWAGDGNTIYF. The CDR3 DNA follows: TGTGCCAGCAGTGAATGGGCAGGTGACGGAAACACCATATATTTT.

This chain joins TRBV2 and TRBJ1-2, with D unresolved. The germline gives CDR1 SNHLY, CDR2 FYNNEI. V gave up 8 bases and J gave up 5 bases, with 15 bases separating them. The length of the CDR3 is 13 residues. The CDR3 is CASYRARQYGYTF. DNA of the CDR3: TGTGCCAGCTACCGGGCCCGACAATATGGCTACACCTTC.

In DNA form, the CDR3 reads TGTGCCAGCAGCCTGGACTGGATGAGCACAGATACGCAGTATTTT. The encoded protein is CASSLDWMSTDTQYF. This sequence joins TRBV7-3 and TRBJ2-3, with D possibly being TRBD2 (5 bases). The V end was cut by 5 bases, the J end by 0 bases, with 12 bases between. The CDR3 runs to 15 residues. CDR1 SGHTA and CDR2 FQGTGA come from the germline V gene.

The J gene is TRBJ2-3, the V gene TRBV4-2; D is tentatively TRBD1 or TRBD2 (6 bases each). Germline-derived CDR1 and CDR2 are LGHNA and YNFKEQ. This CDR3 has 14 residues. V shed 0 bases and J shed 7 bases, with 11 bases lying between them. The CDR3 region is CASSQEGGDYTQYF. The CDR3 coding sequence is TGTGCCAGCAGCCAAGAGGGGGGCGACTATACGCAGTATTTT.

V usage is TRBV7-9 and J usage is TRBJ1-3, with D tentatively TRBD1 (5 bases). V lost 5 bases to trimming and J lost 3 bases, with 14 bases between them. The CDR3 is made up of 15 amino acids. Germline V lookup: CDR1 SEHNR, CDR2 FQNEAQ (reference sequence). CDR3 in DNA: TGTGCCAGCAGCACACAAGGGGTATTTGGAAACACCATATATTTT. Protein: CASSTQGVFGNTIYF.

CDR3 protein: CASRGTANTEAFF. The CDR3, as DNA: TGCGCCAGCAGAGGGACAGCGAACACTGAAGCTTTCTTT. The chain combines TRBV10-2 with TRBJ1-1; 7 bases map to TRBD1. V gave up 6 bases and J gave up 1 base; unmatched junction bases: 2. This CDR3 spans 13 amino acids. CDR1 is WSHSY, CDR2 SAAADI, per germline.

J is TRBJ2-5 and V is TRBV7-9; no clear D. The J call is doubtful: the DNA matches TRBJ2-7 better. The germline CDR1 and CDR2 sequences are SEHNR and FQNEAQ (reference sequence). CDR3 length equals 12 residues. The CDR3 here is CASSLVSYEQYF. The CDR3 DNA sequence: TGTGCCAGCAGTCTCGTCTCCTACGAGCAGTACTTC.

The chain recombines TRBV21-1 with TRBJ1-1; the table's D call, TRBD1, was not checked against the DNA. TRBV21-1 is a documented pseudogene. The CDR3 totals 16 residues. The CDR3 DNA sequence: TGTGCCAGCAGCAGAGTCTTTGGCAGGTCGAACACTGAAGCTTTCTTT. Its translation is CASSRVFGRSNTEAFF.

V usage is TRBV6-5 and J usage is TRBJ1-2, with D uncertain. The V gene lost 0 bases and the J gene lost 8 bases, with 13 bases spanning the gap. The CDR3 is made up of 14 amino acids. Germline V gives CDR1 MNHEY, CDR2 SVGAGI. Here the CDR3 reads CASSYSTYLGGYTF. The CDR3 DNA sequence: TGTGCCAGCAGTTACTCGACGTATTTAGGGGGCTACACCTTC.

This rearrangement joins TRBV18 to TRBJ1-1, with 10 bases that match TRBD1. Germline loops: CDR1 KGHSH, CDR2 LQKENI. The junction had 5 bases not matched to a gene; V was cut back by 3 bases and J by 4 bases. The CDR3 contains 15 residues. This chain's CDR3 is CASSPPGQGSTEAFF. CDR3 sequence (DNA): TGTGCCAGCTCACCTCCGGGACAGGGGAGCACTGAAGCTTTCTTT.

The chain joins TRBV13 to TRBJ1-1; 7 positions match TRBD1. CDR1 is PRHDT, CDR2 FYEKMQ, per germline (reference sequence). The CDR3 spans 15 residues. Unmatched junction bases numbered 10, after V lost 5 bases and J lost 4 bases. CDR3 loop: CASSPDRDGSTEAFF. CDR3 nucleotides: TGTGCCAGCAGCCCCGACAGGGATGGAAGCACTGAAGCTTTCTTT. The variable domain in full, with the rest retrieved from reference TRBV13 and TRBJ1-1, is AAGVIQSPRHLIKEKRETATLKCYPIPRHDTVYWYQQGPGQDPQFLISFYEKMQSDKGSIPDRFSAQQFSDYHSELNMSSLELGDSALYFCASSPDRDGSTEAFFGQGTRLTVV.

The CDR3 nucleotides read TGTGCCAGCAGTTTAGGGCAGCATCAGCCCCAGCATTTT. Translated: CASSLGQHQPQHF. The chain employs TRBV27 and TRBJ1-5, with D uncertain. From germline, CDR1 is MNHEY and CDR2 SMNVEV (reference sequence). This CDR3 has 13 residues. Trimming removed 2 bases from V and 5 bases from J, with 7 bases in between.

The chain has TRBV6-1 and TRBJ1-5; possibly TRBD1 for D (5 bases). The CDR3 covers 13 residues. Germline assignment: CDR1 MNHNS and CDR2 SASEGT. The germline V and J ends were trimmed by 6 bases and 6 bases, with 12 bases remaining between them. CDR3 in DNA: TGTGCCAGCAGGGGGGACTGGGGTCAGCCCCAGCATTTT. Residues: CASRGDWGQPQHF.

In its sample, this clone was seen once. The chain carries TRBV29-1 and TRBJ1-5, with D possibly matching TRBD1 (6 bases). CDR1 is SQVTM and CDR2 is ANQGSEA in the germline V gene. Trimming took off 3 bases at V and 7 bases at J, with 16 bases between the two ends. This CDR3 has 14 residues. The CDR3 region has the DNA TGCAGCGTTGAGTCCTCGGGGGGCGACCAGCCCCAGCATTTT. This codes for CSVESSGGDQPQHF.

The J gene is TRBJ2-1, the V gene TRBV30, with a possible D match to TRBD2 (5 bases). The CDR3 is 15 residues long. Trimming stripped 3 bases from V and 6 bases from J, with 18 bases between. Germline V gene data show CDR1 as GTSNPN and CDR2 as SVGIG (reference sequence). The CDR3 region is CAWSPPVGRFNEQFF. CDR3 sequence (DNA): TGTGCCTGGAGCCCCCCGGTGGGGAGATTCAATGAGCAGTTCTTC.

This clone has a single count. This chain connects TRBV12-5 to TRBJ2-2; D perhaps matches TRBD1 (5 bases). There are 16 residues in the CDR3. V was shortened by 0 bases and J by 4 bases, with 12 bases between the two germline ends. The germline CDR1 and CDR2 sequences are LGHNT and FRNRAP. The CDR3 nucleotides read TGTGCTAGTGGTTTGGTACTTGGGGCCCTCACCGGGGAGCTGTTTTTT. Translation: CASGLVLGALTGELFF.

The V and J genes are TRBV5-5 and TRBJ1-1; D gene unclear. V was cut by 7 bases and J by 1 base, with 8 bases left in between. CDR1 SGHKS and CDR2 YYEKEE come from the germline V gene (reference sequence). This CDR3 is built from 12 residues. The CDR3 DNA reads as TGTGCCAGCGAGGGTGGGAACACTGAAGCTTTCTTT. Encoded protein: CASEGGNTEAFF.

The genes are TRBV5-3 and TRBJ2-1; 9 bases line up with TRBD1. TRBV5-3 is an ORF, with its function uncertain. The trim removed 0 bases at V and 5 bases at J, leaving 18 bases unmatched. This CDR3 is 20 amino acids long. This chain's CDR3 is CARSLVGNGTGRRWDNEQFF. CDR3 DNA sequence: TGTGCCAGAAGCTTGGTGGGGAACGGGACAGGGAGGAGATGGGACAATGAGCAGTTCTTC.

The rearrangement links TRBV5-1 to TRBJ2-2, with D uncertain. Trimming removed 5 bases from V and 5 bases from J, with 10 bases in between. CDR1 and CDR2 from the germline V gene are SGHRS and YFSETQ. The CDR3 is made up of 13 amino acids. DNA for the CDR3: TGCGCCAGCAGAAATCTAGAGACCGGGGAGCTGTTTTTT. As protein: CASRNLETGELFF.

The chain joins TRBV27 to TRBJ1-5; 8 bases agree with TRBD1. CDR1 and CDR2 (germline): MNHEY, SMNVEV (reference sequence). The CDR3 is 15 amino acids. V trimming: 5 bases; J trimming: 2 bases; junction bases outside the gene matches: 5. CDR3 bases: TGTGCCAGCAGTGCCCTGACAGGGGGCAATCAGCCCCAGCATTTT. Translated: CASSALTGGNQPQHF.